The entry that follows covers one TCR beta chain sequence. As yet, its antigen is unknown. Primers used in a second PCR of about 6 to 11 cycles were a sample-barcoded 5' primer and a J-beta primer mix. Carrying 12 random nucleotides, a template-switch adaptor labeled each individual cDNA molecule. From the 5' RACE reads, TCRdb called clonotypes with MiXCR, one entry per CDR3 protein. The sample has approximately 1.5 million distinct CDR3 sequences; around 40% are singletons. These data come from a study of blood T cells in healthy people across ages. Study-wide results and limits: As naive T cell percentage varied, TCR beta diversity correlated strongly with it. The CMV status of each donor remained undetermined, and this could have confounded shifts in expanded clonotypes.

CDR3 length: 13 residues. V gave up 8 bases and J gave up 1 base, with 14 bases separating them. CDR1 is DFQATT, CDR2 SNEGSKA, per germline (reference sequence). Sequencing was carried out using blood. The sequence was obtained from a young woman in good health. V gene TRBV20-1 combines with J gene TRBJ2-5; weak D call: TRBD2 (5 bases). The CDR3 spells CSTAREFQETQYF. CDR3 coding DNA: TGCAGTACAGCAAGGGAGTTCCAAGAGACCCAGTACTTC.